Shown below are 2 T cell receptor beta chains from a single sample sequenced in a study of technical replicates of blood from several donors. Assay: immunoSEQ multiplex PCR; the TCRdb copy retains only in-frame clones and omits some. The repertoire holds 72,000 or so clones, with 94% as singletons. Sequences were obtained from T cells isolated from PBMCs. All receptors come from a human donor in good health.

The rearrangement links TRBV18 to TRBJ2-2, with 9 bases lining up with TRBD1. Germline trimming cut 1 base from V and 6 bases from J; bases unmatched to any gene: 9. Germline values: CDR1 KGHSH, CDR2 LQKENI. This CDR3 region has 17 residues. The CDR3 nucleotides are TGTGCCAGCTCACCACAAGTAGGACAGGGGTCCGCCGGGGAGCTGTTTTTT. This translates into CASSPQVGQGSAGELFF. The whole variable domain, remainder taken from reference TRBV18 and TRBJ2-2, is NAGVMQNPRHLVRRRGQEARLRCSPMKGHSHVYWYRQLPEEGLKFMVYLQKENIIDESGMPKERFSAEFPKEGPSILRIQQVVRGDSAAYFCASSPQVGQGSAGELFFGEGSRLTVL.

This chain uses TRBV30 with TRBJ1-1; possibly TRBD1 for D (5 bases). The V gene's germline CDR1 is GTSNPN and CDR2 SVGIG (reference sequence). This CDR3 region has 15 residues. Trimming took 5 bases from V and 7 from J, leaving 23 bases between them. CDR3 bases: TGTGCCTGGGGAAAGTTTGGGCAGGGAGGTATTGAAGCTTTCTTT. This sequence encodes CAWGKFGQGGIEAFF.